These 26 T cell receptor beta chains were sequenced from one sample in a study of PD-L1 blockade in urothelial cancer (dated 2017 in TCRdb). Library preparation used the immunoSEQ multiplex PCR assay. TCRdb mirrors the immuneACCESS table, restricted to in-frame sequences. Some clones are absent from its copies; in checked studies, under half trace to an unresolved V gene, and the reason for the others is unknown. This sample comprises roughly 130,000 clones, roughly 83% of them detected only once. The biggest ten clones account for 3.2% of the sample. What the time point label conveys for this sample: pretreatment peripheral blood. The sample in question was PBMCs, obtained around atezolizumab (anti-PD-L1) treatment. The receptors shown here come from a man in his fifties or sixties with urothelial cancer.

In this sample, this clone turned up a few times. The chain has TRBV27 and TRBJ2-7; TRBD2 might be the D (6 bases). This CDR3 is 15 amino acids long. With 5 bases removed from V and 2 bases from J, the gap between germline ends came to 16 bases. Germline V gene data show CDR1 as MNHEY and CDR2 as SMNVEV (reference sequence). DNA for the CDR3: TGTGCCAGCAGTCGCGGGATTCAGTGGCCCTACGAGCAGTACTTC. It translates to CASSRGIQWPYEQYF.

The chain links TRBV11-2 to TRBJ2-1; D remains ambiguous. Between the trimmed V and J ends, which lost 2 bases and 0 bases, there was a span of 8 bases. The CDR3 consists of 15 residues. Germline assignment: CDR1 SGHAT and CDR2 FQNNGV. CDR3 DNA: TGTGCCAGCAGCTTAATGCGAGACTCCTACAATGAGCAGTTCTTC. Protein product: CASSLMRDSYNEQFF.

The chain joins TRBV6-5 to TRBJ2-6, with D tentatively TRBD2 (7 bases). Germline CDR1 and CDR2: MNHEY and SVGAGI. V was shortened by 2 bases and J by 2 bases, with 10 bases between the two germline ends. This CDR3 is 16 amino acids long. CDR3 nucleotides: TGTGCCAGCAGTTACAGGGGGGGGGCTGGGGCCAACGTCCTGACTTTC. Translation: CASSYRGGAGANVLTF.

This sequence joins TRBV19 and TRBJ2-5; 9 positions agree with TRBD1. The CDR3 has 14 residues. The V segment lost 4 bases and the J segment 4 bases; nucleotides outside the gene matches: 4. Germline CDR1 is LNHDA and CDR2 is SQIVND (reference sequence). The CDR3 is CASSTRTGVETQYF. DNA of the CDR3: TGTGCCAGTAGTACAAGGACAGGGGTAGAGACCCAGTACTTC. The full variable domain, rest sourced from reference TRBV19 and TRBJ2-5, is DGGITQSPKYLFRKEGQNVTLSCEQNLNHDAMYWYRQDPGQGLRLIYYSQIVNDFQKGDIAEGYSVSREKKESFPLTVTSAQKNPTAFYLCASSTRTGVETQYFGPGTRLLVL.

The rearrangement links TRBV5-4 to TRBJ2-1; tentatively, D is TRBD2 (6 bases). V lost 0 bases and J lost 2, with 12 bases in between. The CDR3 totals 16 residues. Germline values: CDR1 SGHNT, CDR2 YYREEE (reference sequence). The CDR3 DNA is TGTGCCAGCAGCTTGGCGGCCGGGAGCGCCTACAATGAGCAGTTCTTC. Protein sequence: CASSLAAGSAYNEQFF.

The rearrangement joins TRBV5-1 to TRBJ2-5, with 7 bases lining up with TRBD2. The CDR3 is 17 residues long. The V gene end was trimmed by 7 bases and the J gene end by 3 bases; junction bases not matched to a gene: 18. From germline, CDR1 is SGHRS and CDR2 YFSETQ. In DNA form, the CDR3 reads TGCGCCAGCGGACCTGGGAGGGGTATGTCAGTTGAAGAGACCCAGTACTTC. Translating gives CASGPGRGMSVEETQYF.

This clone was detected only once. This chain connects TRBV5-1 to TRBJ2-5, with D possibly being TRBD1 (5 bases). Germline V lookup: CDR1 SGHRS, CDR2 YFSETQ. The CDR3 runs to 13 residues. Deletions cut 5 bases from V and 0 bases from J, with 8 bases between. The CDR3 sequence is CASRKGYQETQYF. CDR3 DNA: TGCGCCAGCAGAAAGGGGTACCAAGAGACCCAGTACTTC.

This clone has at least ten counts. Other DNA sequences of this sample code for an identical CDR3. V usage is TRBV5-1 and J usage is TRBJ1-1; D may be TRBD1 (6 bases). This CDR3 comprises 14 residues. The ends were cut back, 3 bases at V and 4 bases at J, with 13 bases in the middle. Germline-derived CDR1 and CDR2 are SGHRS and YFSETQ. The CDR3 DNA reads TGCGCCAGCAGCTCGGAACAGGGTGGCACTGAAGCTTTCTTT. Translating gives CASSSEQGGTEAFF. The entire variable domain, with the rest obtained from reference TRBV5-1 and TRBJ1-1, is as follows: KAGVTQTPRYLIKTRGQQVTLSCSPISGHRSVSWYQQTPGQGLQFLFEYFSETQRNKGNFPGRFSGRQFSNSRSEMNVSTLELGDSALYLCASSSEQGGTEAFFGQGTRLTVV.

To note about this clone: The same CDR3 also results from other DNA sequences found in this sample. The chain has TRBV28 and TRBJ1-1; 7 bases agree with TRBD1. CDR1 MDHEN and CDR2 SYDVKM come from the germline V gene. The CDR3 extends over 16 amino acids. The V segment lost 3 bases and the J segment 0 bases; nucleotides outside the gene matches: 7. CDR3 sequence: CASSLRQGIMNTEAFF. The CDR3 DNA sequence: TGTGCCAGCAGTTTGAGACAGGGCATCATGAACACTGAAGCTTTCTTT.

V gene TRBV11-2 combines with J gene TRBJ1-1, with 7 bases that match TRBD1. Trimming cost V 0 bases and J 8 bases; bases outside gene matches: 6. This CDR3 is built from 14 residues. Germline CDR1 and CDR2: SGHAT and FQNNGV. CDR3 protein: CASSLESDRPEAFF. In DNA, the CDR3 is TGTGCCAGCAGCTTAGAATCGGACAGGCCCGAAGCTTTCTTT.

The gene calls are TRBV4-2 and TRBJ2-2, with 7 bases that match TRBD1. This CDR3 is built from 16 residues. With 0 bases clipped from V and 5 bases from J, the junction kept 6 bases outside the gene matches. The V gene's germline CDR1 is LGHNA and CDR2 YNFKEQ. The CDR3 sequence is CASSQDQAGGTGELFF. The CDR3 DNA follows: TGTGCCAGCAGCCAAGATCAGGCAGGGGGAACCGGGGAGCTGTTTTTT.

This chain's CDR3 is CASSRPTGHVEAFF. The CDR3 DNA is TGTGCCAGCAGTCGCCCGACAGGCCACGTTGAAGCTTTCTTT. The chain couples TRBV28 to TRBJ1-1; D may be TRBD1 (6 bases). The CDR3 extends over 14 amino acids. Germline assignment: CDR1 MDHEN and CDR2 SYDVKM. Between the trimmed V and J ends, which lost 5 bases and 7 bases, there was a span of 17 bases. Full variable domain (missing parts from reference TRBV28 and TRBJ1-1): DVKVTQSSRYLVKRTGEKVFLECVQDMDHENMFWYRQDPGLGLRLIYFSYDVKMKEKGDIPEGYSVSREKKERFSLILESASTNQTSMYLCASSRPTGHVEAFFGQGTRLTVV.

CDR3 nucleotide sequence: TGTGCCAGCAGTGCTGGGCTTGGCTACACCTTC. Translated: CASSAGLGYTF. The chain joins TRBV6-1 to TRBJ1-2; D ambiguous. V was pared by 4 bases and J by 7 bases, with 7 bases between. CDR3 length equals 11 residues. CDR1 and CDR2 from the germline V gene are MNHNS and SASEGT.

The rearrangement uses TRBV19 and TRBJ1-1; the D is unclear. Trimming removed 2 bases at V and 2 bases at J, with 15 bases between. The CDR3 covers 16 residues. Germline values: CDR1 LNHDA, CDR2 SQIVND (reference sequence). The CDR3 DNA sequence: TGTGCCAGTAGTATAAGTCTTGGCAGGCGAAACACTGAAGCTTTCTTT. This gives the protein CASSISLGRRNTEAFF.

The chain carries TRBV28 and TRBJ2-7, with 11 positions matching TRBD2. This CDR3 contains 19 residues. Unmatched junction bases numbered 18, after V lost 4 bases and J lost 4 bases. CDR1 MDHEN and CDR2 SYDVKM come from the germline V gene. This chain's CDR3 is CASSSRGLLAGVSIYEQYF. CDR3 sequence (DNA): TGTGCCAGCAGTTCCCGGGGGTTACTAGCGGGAGTGAGTATATACGAGCAGTACTTC.

The chain uses TRBV5-1 and TRBJ1-6; 11 nucleotides match TRBD1. Per the germline V gene, CDR1 is SGHRS and CDR2 is YFSETQ. This CDR3 spans 21 amino acids. The ends lost 4 bases at V and 0 bases at J; junction bases unmatched: 15. CDR3 bases: TGCGCCAGCAGCGACCACCCGGGACAGGGGGGTCGACGCTCCTATAATTCACCCCTCCACTTT. Translation: CASSDHPGQGGRRSYNSPLHF.

This clone was observed a single time. As DNA, the CDR3 is TGTGCCAGCAGCTCGCGTGGGACTACCAATGAGCAGTTCTTC. This encodes CASSSRGTTNEQFF. The rearrangement links TRBV7-9 to TRBJ2-1, with TRBD2 matching 7 bases. The V and J ends lost 4 bases and 6 bases, in that order; junction bases with no gene match: 6. CDR3 length: 14 amino acids. The germline gives CDR1 SEHNR, CDR2 FQNEAQ (reference sequence).

V and J are TRBV27 and TRBJ1-4; the match to TRBD1 covers 7 bases. The CDR3 runs 17 residues. Unmatched junction bases numbered 17, after V lost 5 bases and J lost 8 bases. Germline CDR1 and CDR2: MNHEY and SMNVEV (reference sequence). The DNA of the CDR3 is TGTGCCAGCAGTCCTACCGGGACAGCCTCTCGAGGAGAAAAACTGTTTTTT. It codes for CASSPTGTASRGEKLFF. Complete variable domain (other parts from reference TRBV27 and TRBJ1-4): EAQVTQNPRYLITVTGKKLTVTCSQNMNHEYMSWYRQDPGLGLRQIYYSMNVEVTDKGDVPEGYKVSRKEKRNFPLILESPSPNQTSLYFCASSPTGTASRGEKLFFGSGTQLSVL.

This chain uses TRBV2 with TRBJ1-5, with 7 bases fitting TRBD1. The CDR3 totals 14 residues. From germline, CDR1 is SNHLY and CDR2 FYNNEI. Germline trimming cut 6 bases from V and 3 bases from J; bases unmatched to any gene: 5. In DNA, the CDR3 is TGTGCCAGCAGAGAGGACAGGTTCAATCAGCCCCAGCATTTT. It yields the protein CASREDRFNQPQHF.

This clone occurred a few times. V usage is TRBV29-1 and J usage is TRBJ1-1, with 10 bases fitting TRBD1. Trimming cost V 7 bases and J 1 base; bases outside gene matches: 9. Germline V gene sequence: CDR1 SQVTM, CDR2 ANQGSEA. The CDR3 has 15 amino acids. CDR3 amino acids: CSGHRDRGPNTEAFF. CDR3 DNA sequence: TGCAGCGGACACCGGGACAGGGGACCGAACACTGAAGCTTTCTTT. The variable domain in full, completed from reference TRBV29-1 and TRBJ1-1, reads SAVISQKPSRDICQRGTSLTIQCQVDSQVTMMFWYRQQPGQSLTLIATANQGSEATYESGFVIDKFPISRPNLTFSTLTVSNMSPEDSSIYLCSGHRDRGPNTEAFFGQGTRLTVV.

J is TRBJ1-2 and V is TRBV28, with a possible D match to TRBD1 (6 bases). With 11 bases removed from V and 2 bases from J, the gap between germline ends came to 9 bases. Looked up from germline, CDR1 is MDHEN and CDR2 is SYDVKM. This CDR3 has 11 residues. CDR3 sequence reads: CASQGNYGYTF. CDR3 bases: TGTGCCTCACAGGGAAACTATGGCTACACCTTC.

The chain couples TRBV18 to TRBJ2-1, with TRBD2 matching 14 bases. The germline V gene encodes CDR1 KGHSH and CDR2 LQKENI. Trimming at V came to 3 bases and at J to 7 bases, leaving 8 bases not matched to a gene. The CDR3 extends over 17 amino acids. DNA for the CDR3: TGTGCCAGCTCACCGCAAGGGACTAGCGGGAGCCTAAATGAGCAGTTCTTC. It translates to CASSPQGTSGSLNEQFF. Combining the CDR3 with reference TRBV18 and TRBJ2-1 gives the whole variable domain NAGVMQNPRHLVRRRGQEARLRCSPMKGHSHVYWYRQLPEEGLKFMVYLQKENIIDESGMPKERFSAEFPKEGPSILRIQQVVRGDSAAYFCASSPQGTSGSLNEQFFGPGTRLTVL.

The V call is TRBV28, the J call TRBJ1-6; 7 positions match TRBD1. CDR3 length: 17 amino acids. Trimming cost V 5 bases and J 4 bases; bases outside gene matches: 11. Germline V gives CDR1 MDHEN, CDR2 SYDVKM. CDR3 nucleotide sequence: TGTGCCAGCAGTCCCGGGGACAGATTAAGTTATAATTCACCCCTCCACTTT. Translated, it gives CASSPGDRLSYNSPLHF.

V gene TRBV6-5 combines with J gene TRBJ2-3, with 9 bases matching TRBD1. The CDR3 contains 14 residues. The V segment lost 6 bases and the J segment 5 bases; nucleotides outside the gene matches: 6. Germline CDR1 and CDR2: MNHEY and SVGAGI. The CDR3 loop is CASRLQGALDTQYF. In DNA, the CDR3 is TGTGCCAGCAGATTACAGGGGGCCTTAGATACGCAGTATTTT.

The rearrangement joins TRBV15 to TRBJ2-7, with 12 bases lining up with TRBD2. The V gene's germline CDR1 is LNHNV and CDR2 YYDKDF (reference sequence). Germline trimming cut 2 bases from V and 7 bases from J; bases unmatched to any gene: 6. CDR3 size: 15 residues. CDR3 nucleotide sequence: TGTGCCACCAGCAGACCGACTAGCGGGAGAGGAGAGCAGTACTTC. As protein: CATSRPTSGRGEQYF.

The V gene is TRBV6-6, the J gene TRBJ2-3; 8 positions agree with TRBD2. CDR3 length equals 16 residues. In germline, CDR1 is MNHNY, CDR2 SVGAGI (reference sequence). V lost 2 bases, J lost 7 bases, and 11 bases stayed unmatched. CDR3 loop: CASSYGGSGDRNTQYF. CDR3 bases: TGTGCCAGCAGTTACGGGGGTAGCGGGGATAGGAATACGCAGTATTTT.